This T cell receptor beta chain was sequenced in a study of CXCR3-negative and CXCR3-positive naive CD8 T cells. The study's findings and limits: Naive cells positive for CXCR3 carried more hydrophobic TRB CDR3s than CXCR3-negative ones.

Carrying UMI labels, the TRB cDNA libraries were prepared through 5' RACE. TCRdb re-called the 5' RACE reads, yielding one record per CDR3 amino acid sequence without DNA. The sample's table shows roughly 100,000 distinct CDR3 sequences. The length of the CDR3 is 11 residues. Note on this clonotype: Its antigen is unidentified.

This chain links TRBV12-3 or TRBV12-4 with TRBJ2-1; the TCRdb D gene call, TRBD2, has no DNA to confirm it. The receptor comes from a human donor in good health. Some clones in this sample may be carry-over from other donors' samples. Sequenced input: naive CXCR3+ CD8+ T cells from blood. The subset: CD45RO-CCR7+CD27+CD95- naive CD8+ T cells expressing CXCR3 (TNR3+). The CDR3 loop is CASRADNEQFF.